A selection of T cell receptor beta chains follows, all from one sample in a study of CD8 T cells in ankylosing spondylitis. TCRdb reanalysed the 5' RACE reads using MiXCR and keeps one entry per CDR3 protein. The sample comprises approximately 220,000 distinct CDR3 sequences, about 11% of which are singletons, and approximately 20% rests with the top ten. Sample: blood, either unsorted or a sorted T cell fraction (not recorded which). These TCRs come from a male donor with ankylosing spondylitis or in good health (not recorded which). Both conserved end residues are part of each CDR3. The order of the fields is J gene, V gene, CDR3 protein.

j_gene: TRBJ1-3; v_gene: TRBV5-1; CDR3aa: CASSLGGISSGNTIYF
j_gene: TRBJ1-4; v_gene: TRBV29-1; CDR3aa: CSVVSQPNEKLFF
j_gene: TRBJ2-3; v_gene: TRBV30; CDR3aa: CAWMGLAGGPDTQYF
j_gene: TRBJ2-1; v_gene: TRBV9; CDR3aa: CASSAVDYSYNEQFF
j_gene: TRBJ2-1; v_gene: TRBV20-1; CDR3aa: CSASPEGSSYNEQFF
j_gene: TRBJ1-1; v_gene: TRBV5-5; CDR3aa: CASNPWTGGADTEAFF
j_gene: -; v_gene: TRBV7-2; CDR3aa: CASSLVPVSTDTQHF
j_gene: TRBJ2-3; v_gene: TRBV20-1; CDR3aa: CSARSGGALTDTQYF
j_gene: TRBJ1-1; v_gene: TRBV5-1; CDR3aa: CASSLVAATAEAFF
j_gene: TRBJ2-2; v_gene: TRBV5-1; CDR3aa: CASSLEGTGELFF
j_gene: TRBJ2-6; v_gene: TRBV11-1; CDR3aa: CASSLEPVGWSGANVLTF
j_gene: TRBJ1-5; v_gene: TRBV6-5; CDR3aa: CASSYRRDQPQHF
j_gene: TRBJ2-7; v_gene: TRBV20-1; CDR3aa: CSAPGQSSYEQYF
j_gene: TRBJ1-2; v_gene: TRBV5-1; CDR3aa: CASSLDREVAGYTF
j_gene: TRBJ2-7; v_gene: TRBV11-2; CDR3aa: CASSQTGTSYEQYF
j_gene: TRBJ1-3; v_gene: TRBV3-1; CDR3aa: CASSQVAGTRANTIYF
j_gene: TRBJ1-2; v_gene: TRBV29-1; CDR3aa: CSVAEGSNYGYTF
j_gene: TRBJ1-2; v_gene: TRBV12-3/TRBV12-4; CDR3aa: CASSYQGFIGYTF
j_gene: TRBJ2-1; v_gene: TRBV20-1; CDR3aa: CSASLVASGGSYNEQFF
j_gene: TRBJ2-1; v_gene: TRBV12-3/TRBV12-4; CDR3aa: CASSFNYRAVVDNEQFF
j_gene: TRBJ2-2; v_gene: TRBV5-1; CDR3aa: CASSTTGAAGELFF
j_gene: TRBJ2-2; v_gene: TRBV5-6; CDR3aa: CASQTGTGGTGELFF
j_gene: TRBJ1-4; v_gene: TRBV5-1; CDR3aa: CASSFGARGANEKLFF
j_gene: TRBJ1-2; v_gene: TRBV6-6; CDR3aa: CASSRGGGNGYTF
j_gene: TRBJ1-6; v_gene: TRBV28; CDR3aa: CASSSPVGYNSPLHF
j_gene: TRBJ2-2; v_gene: TRBV7-9; CDR3aa: CASSLSEGRLFF
j_gene: TRBJ1-2; v_gene: TRBV5-1; CDR3aa: CASSLGTSNYGYTF
j_gene: TRBJ2-2; v_gene: TRBV5-1; CDR3aa: CASSFDSPNTGELFF
j_gene: TRBJ1-1; v_gene: TRBV7-9; CDR3aa: CASSLWASQGGEAFF
j_gene: TRBJ2-2; v_gene: TRBV5-6; CDR3aa: CASSKAAGTKNTGELFF
j_gene: TRBJ1-4; v_gene: TRBV5-1; CDR3aa: CASSLQQGANEKLFF
j_gene: TRBJ2-1; v_gene: TRBV24-1; CDR3aa: CATSDSTSGGENEQFF
j_gene: TRBJ2-2; v_gene: TRBV20-1; CDR3aa: CSVDTAAGTSGGIGELFF
j_gene: TRBJ2-3; v_gene: TRBV7-2; CDR3aa: CASSLDGGVTDTQYF
j_gene: TRBJ2-3; v_gene: TRBV29-1; CDR3aa: CSVSPGTASTDTQYF
j_gene: TRBJ2-7; v_gene: TRBV3-1; CDR3aa: CASSQLGGSYDEQYF
j_gene: TRBJ2-2; v_gene: TRBV3-1; CDR3aa: CASSPRSGSGELFF
j_gene: TRBJ1-4; v_gene: TRBV7-8; CDR3aa: CASSLGQGAWEEKLFF
j_gene: TRBJ1-2; v_gene: TRBV12-3/TRBV12-4; CDR3aa: CASSFGERYTF
j_gene: TRBJ2-7; v_gene: TRBV7-9; CDR3aa: CASSSLPGKGTDEQYF
j_gene: TRBJ2-1; v_gene: TRBV6-1; CDR3aa: CASSRGLAVMTSSYNEQFF
j_gene: TRBJ1-4; v_gene: TRBV5-1; CDR3aa: CASSPGQGREKLFF
j_gene: TRBJ2-5; v_gene: TRBV29-1; CDR3aa: CSAAPSGTGARTQYF
j_gene: TRBJ2-5; v_gene: TRBV3-1; CDR3aa: CASSPRTSGGQETQYF
j_gene: TRBJ2-1; v_gene: TRBV5-1; CDR3aa: CASSKATSGDYNEQFF
j_gene: TRBJ2-5; v_gene: TRBV9; CDR3aa: CASSVTGTSTETQYF
j_gene: TRBJ1-1; v_gene: TRBV27; CDR3aa: CASSLWRESEAFF
j_gene: TRBJ1-1; v_gene: TRBV3-1; CDR3aa: CASSQDASVAFKAFF
j_gene: TRBJ2-1; v_gene: TRBV19; CDR3aa: CASSIGLQLAGAGGQFF
j_gene: TRBJ2-3; v_gene: TRBV24-1; CDR3aa: CATSDLEGQVTDTQYF
j_gene: TRBJ2-1; v_gene: TRBV7-9; CDR3aa: CASSHRQGTVNEQFF